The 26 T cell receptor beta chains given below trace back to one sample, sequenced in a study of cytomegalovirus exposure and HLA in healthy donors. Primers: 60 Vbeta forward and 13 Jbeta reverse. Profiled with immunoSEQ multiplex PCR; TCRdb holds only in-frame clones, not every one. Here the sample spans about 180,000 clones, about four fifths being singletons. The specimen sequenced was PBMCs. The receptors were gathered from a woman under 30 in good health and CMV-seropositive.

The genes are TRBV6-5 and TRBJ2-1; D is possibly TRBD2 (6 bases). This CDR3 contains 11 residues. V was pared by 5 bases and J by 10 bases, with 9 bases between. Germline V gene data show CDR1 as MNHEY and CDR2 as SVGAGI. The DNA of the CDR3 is TGTGCCAGCAGTGGAGGGAGAGAGCAGTTCTTC. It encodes CASSGGREQFF.

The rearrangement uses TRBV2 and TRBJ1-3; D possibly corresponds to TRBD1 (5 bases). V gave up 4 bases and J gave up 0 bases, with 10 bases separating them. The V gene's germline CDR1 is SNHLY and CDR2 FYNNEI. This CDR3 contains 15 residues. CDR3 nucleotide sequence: TGTGCCAGCAGTGTAGACAGATTCTCTGGAAACACCATATATTTT. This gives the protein CASSVDRFSGNTIYF.

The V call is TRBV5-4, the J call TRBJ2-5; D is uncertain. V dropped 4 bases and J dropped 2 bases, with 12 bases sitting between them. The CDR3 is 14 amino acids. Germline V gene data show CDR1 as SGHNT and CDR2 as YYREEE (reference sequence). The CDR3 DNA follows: TGTGCCAGCAGCGTGGGCGGCGGACAAGAGACCCAGTACTTC. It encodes CASSVGGGQETQYF. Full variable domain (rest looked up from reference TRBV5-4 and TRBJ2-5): ETGVTQSPTHLIKTRGQQVTLRCSSQSGHNTVSWYQQALGQGPQFIFQYYREEENGRGNFPPRFSGLQFPNYSSELNVNALELDDSALYLCASSVGGGQETQYFGPGTRLLVL.

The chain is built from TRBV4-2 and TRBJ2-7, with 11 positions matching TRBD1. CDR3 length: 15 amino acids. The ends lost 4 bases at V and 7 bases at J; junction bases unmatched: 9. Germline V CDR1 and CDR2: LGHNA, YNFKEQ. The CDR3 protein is CASSPCGQGAFEQYF. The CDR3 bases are TGTGCCAGCAGCCCATGTGGACAGGGGGCATTTGAGCAGTACTTC.

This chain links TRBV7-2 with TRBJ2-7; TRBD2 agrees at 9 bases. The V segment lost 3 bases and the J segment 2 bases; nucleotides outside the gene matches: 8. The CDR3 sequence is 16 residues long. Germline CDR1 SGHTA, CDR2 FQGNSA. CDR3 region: CASSFGGGALTYEQYF. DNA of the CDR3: TGTGCCAGCAGCTTTGGCGGGGGGGCCCTTACCTACGAGCAGTACTTC.

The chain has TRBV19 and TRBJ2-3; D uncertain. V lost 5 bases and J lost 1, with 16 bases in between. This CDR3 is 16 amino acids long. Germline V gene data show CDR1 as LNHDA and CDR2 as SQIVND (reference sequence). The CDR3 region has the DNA TGTGCCAGTAGTCGTCTTGGTTCTACTGGCACAGATACGCAGTATTTT. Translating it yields CASSRLGSTGTDTQYF. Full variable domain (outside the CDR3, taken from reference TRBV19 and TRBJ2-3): DGGITQSPKYLFRKEGQNVTLSCEQNLNHDAMYWYRQDPGQGLRLIYYSQIVNDFQKGDIAEGYSVSREKKESFPLTVTSAQKNPTAFYLCASSRLGSTGTDTQYFGPGTRLTVL.

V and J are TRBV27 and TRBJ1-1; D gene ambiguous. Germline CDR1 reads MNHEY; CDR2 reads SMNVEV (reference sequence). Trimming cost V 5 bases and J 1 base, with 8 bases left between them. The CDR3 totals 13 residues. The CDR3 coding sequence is TGTGCCAGCAGTGTTTTCAGGAACACTGAAGCTTTCTTT. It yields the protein CASSVFRNTEAFF.

The CDR3 nucleotides are TGTGCCAGCAGCGTCCGTGGGGGGACACCCCTCCACTTT. Encoded protein: CASSVRGGTPLHF. This sequence joins TRBV7-9 and TRBJ1-6; TRBD1 is a possible D gene (5 bases). The CDR3 loop spans 13 amino acids. Trimming pared 5 bases from V and 11 bases from J, leaving 13 bases between. CDR1 and CDR2 (germline): SEHNR, FQNEAQ (reference sequence).

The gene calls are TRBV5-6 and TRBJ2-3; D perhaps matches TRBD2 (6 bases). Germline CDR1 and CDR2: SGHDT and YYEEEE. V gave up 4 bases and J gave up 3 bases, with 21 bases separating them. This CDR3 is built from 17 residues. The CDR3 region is CASSPSDELGGTDTQYF. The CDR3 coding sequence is TGTGCCAGCAGCCCTAGTGACGAGTTGGGAGGAACAGATACGCAGTATTTT.

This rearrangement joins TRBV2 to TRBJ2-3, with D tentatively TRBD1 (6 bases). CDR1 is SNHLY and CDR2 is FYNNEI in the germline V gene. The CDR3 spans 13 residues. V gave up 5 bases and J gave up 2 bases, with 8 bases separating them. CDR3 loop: CASSTGYTDTQYF. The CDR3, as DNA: TGTGCCAGCAGTACAGGGTACACAGATACGCAGTATTTT. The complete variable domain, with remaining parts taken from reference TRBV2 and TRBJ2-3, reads EPEVTQTPSHQVTQMGQEVILRCVPISNHLYFYWYRQILGQKVEFLVSFYNNEISEKSEIFDDQFSVERPDGSNFTLKIRSTKLEDSAMYFCASSTGYTDTQYFGPGTRLTVL.

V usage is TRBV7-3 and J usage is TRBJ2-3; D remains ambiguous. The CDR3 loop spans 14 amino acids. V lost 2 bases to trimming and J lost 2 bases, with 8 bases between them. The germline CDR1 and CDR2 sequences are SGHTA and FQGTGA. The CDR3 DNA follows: TGTGCCAGCAGCTTATTCACAGCCACAGATACGCAGTATTTT. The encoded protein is CASSLFTATDTQYF.

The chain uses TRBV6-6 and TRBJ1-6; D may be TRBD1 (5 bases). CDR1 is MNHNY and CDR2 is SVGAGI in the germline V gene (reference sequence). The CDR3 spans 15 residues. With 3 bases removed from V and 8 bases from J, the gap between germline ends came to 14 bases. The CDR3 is CASSYAGHGDSPLHF. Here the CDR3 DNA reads TGTGCCAGCAGTTATGCGGGGCATGGGGATTCACCCCTCCACTTT.

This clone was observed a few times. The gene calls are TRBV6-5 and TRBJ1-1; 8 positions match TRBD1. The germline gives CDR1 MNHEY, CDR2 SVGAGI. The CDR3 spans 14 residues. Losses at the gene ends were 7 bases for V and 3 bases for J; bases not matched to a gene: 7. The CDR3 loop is CASIRQGFYTEAFF. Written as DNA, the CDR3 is TGTGCCAGCATTCGACAGGGGTTTTACACTGAAGCTTTCTTT.

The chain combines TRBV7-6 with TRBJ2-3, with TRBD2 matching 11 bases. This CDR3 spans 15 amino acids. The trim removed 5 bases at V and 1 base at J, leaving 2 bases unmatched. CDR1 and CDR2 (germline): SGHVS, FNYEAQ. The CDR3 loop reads CASSLLAGGTDTQYF. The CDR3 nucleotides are TGTGCCAGCAGCCTACTAGCGGGGGGCACAGATACGCAGTATTTT.

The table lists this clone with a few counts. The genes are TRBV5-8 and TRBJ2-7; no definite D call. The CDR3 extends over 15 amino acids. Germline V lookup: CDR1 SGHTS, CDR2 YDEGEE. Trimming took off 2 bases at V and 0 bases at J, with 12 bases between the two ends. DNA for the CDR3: TGTGCCAGCAGCTTAGCCTCAGGCAGCTCCTACGAGCAGTACTTC. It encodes CASSLASGSSYEQYF.

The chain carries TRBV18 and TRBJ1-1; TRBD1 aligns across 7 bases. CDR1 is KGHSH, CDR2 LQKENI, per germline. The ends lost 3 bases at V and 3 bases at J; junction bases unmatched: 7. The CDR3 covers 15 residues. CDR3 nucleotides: TGTGCCAGCTCACCTTCGACAGGGAGTCACACTGAAGCTTTCTTT. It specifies CASSPSTGSHTEAFF.

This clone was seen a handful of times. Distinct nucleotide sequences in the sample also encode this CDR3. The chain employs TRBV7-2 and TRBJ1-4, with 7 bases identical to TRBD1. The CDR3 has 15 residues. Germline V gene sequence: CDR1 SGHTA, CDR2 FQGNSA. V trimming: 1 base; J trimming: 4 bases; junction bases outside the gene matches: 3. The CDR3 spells CASSLGYRGNEKLFF. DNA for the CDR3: TGTGCCAGCAGCTTAGGGTACAGGGGTAATGAAAAACTGTTTTTT.

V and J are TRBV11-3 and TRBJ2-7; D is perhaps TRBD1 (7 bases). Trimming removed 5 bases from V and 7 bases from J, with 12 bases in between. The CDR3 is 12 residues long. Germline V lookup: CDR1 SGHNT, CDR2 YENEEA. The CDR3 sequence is CASSLTGREQYF. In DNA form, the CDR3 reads TGTGCCAGCAGCCTGACAGGGAGGGAGCAGTACTTC.

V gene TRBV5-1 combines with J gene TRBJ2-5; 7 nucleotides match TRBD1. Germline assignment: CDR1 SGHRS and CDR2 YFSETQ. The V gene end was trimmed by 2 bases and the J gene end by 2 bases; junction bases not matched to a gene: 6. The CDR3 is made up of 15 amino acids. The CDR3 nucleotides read TGCGCCAGCAGCTTAGCAGGGGGAACTCAAGAGACCCAGTACTTC. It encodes CASSLAGGTQETQYF.

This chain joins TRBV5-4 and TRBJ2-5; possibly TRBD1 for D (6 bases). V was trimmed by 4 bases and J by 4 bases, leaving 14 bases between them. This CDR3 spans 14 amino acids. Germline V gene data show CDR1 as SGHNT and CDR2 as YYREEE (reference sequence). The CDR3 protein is CASSQSGVGETQYF. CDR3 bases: TGTGCCAGCAGCCAATCAGGGGTGGGAGAGACCCAGTACTTC.

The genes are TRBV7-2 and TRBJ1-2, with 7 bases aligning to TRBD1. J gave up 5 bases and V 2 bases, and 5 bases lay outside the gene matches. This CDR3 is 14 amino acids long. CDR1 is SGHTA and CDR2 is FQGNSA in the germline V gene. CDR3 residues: CASSLTGEVYGYTF. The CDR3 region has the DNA TGTGCCAGCAGCTTAACAGGGGAGGTGTATGGCTACACCTTC.

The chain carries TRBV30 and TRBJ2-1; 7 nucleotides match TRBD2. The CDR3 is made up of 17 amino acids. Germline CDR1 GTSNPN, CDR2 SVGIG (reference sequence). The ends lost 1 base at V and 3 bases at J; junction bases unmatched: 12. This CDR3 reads CAWSGGGMGPNYNEQFF. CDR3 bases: TGTGCCTGGAGTGGGGGGGGAATGGGCCCTAACTACAATGAGCAGTTCTTC.

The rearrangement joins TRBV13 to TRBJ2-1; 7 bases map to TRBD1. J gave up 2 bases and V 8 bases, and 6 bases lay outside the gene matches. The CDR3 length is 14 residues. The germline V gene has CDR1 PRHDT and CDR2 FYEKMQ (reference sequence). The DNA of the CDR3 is TGTGCCAGCTCCGGGACAGAAGCCTACAATGAGCAGTTCTTC. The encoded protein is CASSGTEAYNEQFF. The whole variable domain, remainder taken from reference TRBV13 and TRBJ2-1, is AAGVIQSPRHLIKEKRETATLKCYPIPRHDTVYWYQQGPGQDPQFLISFYEKMQSDKGSIPDRFSAQQFSDYHSELNMSSLELGDSALYFCASSGTEAYNEQFFGPGTRLTVL.

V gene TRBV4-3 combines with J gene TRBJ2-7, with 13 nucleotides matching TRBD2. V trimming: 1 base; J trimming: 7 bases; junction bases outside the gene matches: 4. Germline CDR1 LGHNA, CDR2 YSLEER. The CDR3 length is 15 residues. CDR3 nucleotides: TGCGCCAGCAGCCAAGTCGGACTAGCGGGGGAAGAGCAGTACTTC. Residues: CASSQVGLAGEEQYF.

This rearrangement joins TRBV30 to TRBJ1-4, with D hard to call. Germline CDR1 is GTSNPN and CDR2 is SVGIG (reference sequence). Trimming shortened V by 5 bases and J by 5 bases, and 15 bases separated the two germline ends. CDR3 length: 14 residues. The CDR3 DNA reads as TGTGCCTGGGGATCCGGAGTCGGGAATGAAAAACTGTTTTTT. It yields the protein CAWGSGVGNEKLFF.

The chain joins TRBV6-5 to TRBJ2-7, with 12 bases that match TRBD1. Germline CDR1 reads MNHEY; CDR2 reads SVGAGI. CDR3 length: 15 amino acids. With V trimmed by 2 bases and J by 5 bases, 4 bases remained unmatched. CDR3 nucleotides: TGTGCCAGCAGTTACGGGACAGGGGGCTTCAACGAGCAGTACTTC. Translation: CASSYGTGGFNEQYF.